A single sample gave rise to the 18 T cell receptor beta chains below, sequenced in a study of T cells after yellow fever vaccination. A single record per CDR3 protein comes from TCRdb applying MiXCR to the 5' RACE reads. The table shows hundreds of thousands of distinct CDR3 sequences, with around 12% occurring only once. The sample in question was CD4+ T cells sorted from PBMCs, obtained 15 days after the yellow fever booster vaccination. The source of these receptors is a man between 18 and 35 years old who received the YFV17D yellow fever vaccine.

This clonotype was observed a few times. The chain joins TRBV5-1 to TRBJ2-2; D is uncertain. V lost 4 bases and J 7 bases, leaving 17 bases between the germline ends. Germline CDR1 and CDR2: SGHRS and YFSETQ. The CDR3 covers 15 residues. CDR3 protein: CASSPLDGWLGELFF. The CDR3 region has the DNA TGCGCCAGCAGCCCCCTCGACGGGTGGCTCGGGGAGCTGTTTTTT.

This chain links TRBV12-3 or TRBV12-4 with TRBJ1-2; unclear D gene. Trimming stripped 6 bases from V and 6 bases from J, with 17 bases between. The CDR3 totals 14 residues. In nucleotides, the CDR3 is TGTGCCAGCAGCCCCCGACTTGGGAACAATGGCTACACCTTC. Translating gives CASSPRLGNNGYTF.

This clonotype was recorded many times. The rearrangement uses TRBV24-1 and TRBJ2-3, with 7 bases aligning to TRBD1. CDR1 KGHDR and CDR2 SFDVKD come from the germline V gene. There are 15 residues in the CDR3. J was trimmed by 1 base and V by 1 base; bases with no gene match: 1. CDR3 protein: CATSDFGQGTDTQYF. The CDR3 DNA reads as TGTGCCACCAGTGATTTTGGACAGGGCACAGATACGCAGTATTTT.

This clonotype was found a few times. The chain has TRBV18 and TRBJ2-7, with D unresolved. The CDR3 has 13 residues. V was clipped by 5 bases and J by 5 bases, with 13 bases between them. Germline V gives CDR1 KGHSH, CDR2 LQKENI. CDR3 sequence (DNA): TGTGCCAGCTCATCCTTAGACCGGCACGAGCAGTACTTC. Amino acid sequence: CASSSLDRHEQYF.

This clonotype occurred a few times. The chain has TRBV7-9 and TRBJ2-1; a weak D match, TRBD2 (6 bases). V lost 3 bases, J lost 7 bases, and 16 bases lay in between. The CDR3 extends over 15 amino acids. Germline CDR1 is SEHNR and CDR2 is FQNEAQ (reference sequence). The CDR3 nucleotides read TGTGCCAGCAGCTTGGGCGGGGCCTCTGGGAATGAGCAGTTCTTC. Translated: CASSLGGASGNEQFF.

CDR3 in DNA: TGTGCCAGCAGTTACCGAGGACAGGGGGCCTCTGGGGCCAACGTCCTGACTTTC. Translated, it gives CASSYRGQGASGANVLTF. The chain links TRBV6-2 or TRBV6-3 to TRBJ2-6, with 11 bases identical to TRBD1. Unmatched junction bases numbered 3, after V lost 2 bases and J lost 0 bases. The CDR3 totals 18 residues. The germline CDR1 and CDR2 sequences are MNHEY and SVGEGT.

The chain links TRBV19 to TRBJ2-2, with TRBD1 identical over 9 bases. J lost 0 bases, V lost 9 bases, and 8 bases had no gene match. The CDR3 spans 16 residues. Germline-derived CDR1 and CDR2 are LNHDA and SQIVND (reference sequence). CDR3 bases: TGTGCCAGCCACCGGACAGGGGCGACGAACACCGGGGAGCTGTTTTTT. Translation: CASHRTGATNTGELFF. Drawing the rest from reference TRBV19 and TRBJ2-2, the complete variable domain is DGGITQSPKYLFRKEGQNVTLSCEQNLNHDAMYWYRQDPGQGLRLIYYSQIVNDFQKGDIAEGYSVSREKKESFPLTVTSAQKNPTAFYLCASHRTGATNTGELFFGEGSRLTVL.

The chain links TRBV29-1 to TRBJ2-5, with D maybe TRBD1 (5 bases). Germline lookup yields CDR1 SQVTM and CDR2 ANQGSEA. There are 13 residues in the CDR3. V was shortened by 4 bases and J by 1 base, with 10 bases between the two germline ends. The CDR3 reads CSVVPGIQETQYF. The CDR3 coding sequence is TGCAGCGTTGTGCCAGGGATCCAAGAGACCCAGTACTTC.

This clonotype was seen more than once but under ten times. This chain connects TRBV7-2 to TRBJ2-2; tentatively, D is TRBD1 (5 bases). This CDR3 spans 14 amino acids. Looked up from germline, CDR1 is SGHTA and CDR2 is FQGNSA. V was pared by 5 bases and J by 4 bases, with 11 bases between. The CDR3 nucleotides are TGTGCCAGCAGCATGAGACAGAGCACCGGGGAGCTGTTTTTT. Protein product: CASSMRQSTGELFF.

In its sample, this clonotype was seen a few times. The chain is built from TRBV5-1 and TRBJ2-7; 10 bases agree with TRBD1. The germline gives CDR1 SGHRS, CDR2 YFSETQ. Germline trimming cut 4 bases from V and 6 bases from J; bases unmatched to any gene: 10. The CDR3 is 15 residues long. The CDR3 nucleotides read TGCGCCAGCAGCCCCGGACAGGGGGACTCCGGCGAGCAGTACTTC. Translating gives CASSPGQGDSGEQYF.

V usage is TRBV4-3 and J usage is TRBJ1-6, with no clear D. V lost 5 bases to trimming and J lost 5 bases, with 10 bases between them. Looked up from germline, CDR1 is LGHNA and CDR2 is YSLEER. The CDR3 spans 14 residues. CDR3 protein: CASSYPENNSPLHF. The CDR3 nucleotides are TGCGCCAGCAGCTACCCGGAGAATAATTCACCCCTCCACTTT.

This chain joins TRBV7-9 and TRBJ1-1; the D is unclear. The germline V gene has CDR1 SEHNR and CDR2 FQNEAQ (reference sequence). The CDR3 length is 14 residues. V lost 1 base to trimming and J lost 5 bases, with 11 bases between them. The chain's CDR3 is CASSLDSVPTEAFF. The DNA of the CDR3 is TGTGCCAGCAGCTTAGATTCGGTTCCAACTGAAGCTTTCTTT.

This clonotype has a handful of counts. CDR3 region: CASSPFSGGKTDTQYF. CDR3 in DNA: TGTGCCAGCAGCCCATTTAGCGGGGGGAAGACAGATACGCAGTATTTT. The chain carries TRBV3-1 and TRBJ2-3; 10 positions match TRBD2. The CDR3 covers 16 residues. Germline-derived CDR1 and CDR2 are LGHDT and YNNKEL (reference sequence). Germline trimming cut 4 bases from V and 3 bases from J; bases unmatched to any gene: 7.

This rearrangement joins TRBV6-1 to TRBJ2-5, with D hard to call. Germline V gene data show CDR1 as MNHNS and CDR2 as SASEGT. The CDR3 is 14 amino acids. V gave up 5 bases and J gave up 4 bases, with 14 bases separating them. This CDR3 reads CASSPVGVSETQYF. DNA for the CDR3: TGTGCCAGCAGTCCGGTTGGGGTTTCAGAGACCCAGTACTTC.

The sample holds many counts of this clonotype. The gene calls are TRBV5-1 and TRBJ2-5, with D tentatively TRBD1 (6 bases). Germline CDR1 SGHRS, CDR2 YFSETQ. CDR3 length: 15 amino acids. Trimming pared 4 bases from V and 2 bases from J, leaving 15 bases between. The CDR3 region has the DNA TGCGCCAGCAGCCCGCGGACAGCCGTACAAGAGACCCAGTACTTC. This codes for CASSPRTAVQETQYF.

This rearrangement joins TRBV6-2 or TRBV6-3 to TRBJ2-7; 9 bases are shared with TRBD2. The CDR3 contains 14 residues. Per germline, CDR1 MNHEY and CDR2 SVGEGT. After removal of 6 bases from V and 7 bases from J, the junction contained 10 bases not matched to a gene. CDR3 sequence: CASRTRAGGREQYV. The CDR3 DNA sequence: TGTGCCAGCAGGACGAGAGCGGGGGGAAGGGAGCAGTACGTC.

The rearrangement joins TRBV5-4 to TRBJ2-2; TRBD1 matches at 7 bases. Per germline, CDR1 SGHNT and CDR2 YYREEE (reference sequence). The V segment lost 6 bases and the J segment 3 bases; nucleotides outside the gene matches: 14. The CDR3 consists of 17 residues. CDR3 protein: CASTKGTGVGDTGELFF. CDR3 sequence (DNA): TGTGCCAGCACCAAAGGCACAGGGGTAGGGGACACCGGGGAGCTGTTTTTT.

In its sample, this clonotype was seen a few times. The genes are TRBV6-6 and TRBJ1-2, with D tentatively TRBD1 (6 bases). This CDR3 contains 14 residues. The germline V gene encodes CDR1 MNHNY and CDR2 SVGAGI (reference sequence). Trimming stripped 3 bases from V and 4 bases from J, with 12 bases between. CDR3 residues: CASSYPDRTYGYTF. DNA for the CDR3: TGTGCCAGCAGTTATCCCGACAGGACCTATGGCTACACCTTC.